This T cell receptor beta chain originates from a study of identical twins. Notes on the study in general: Models, which agreed with sharing between unrelated individuals, nonetheless underestimated the out-of-frame TCR alpha sharing seen in monozygotic twins. Where beta out-of-frame sequences were concerned, excess twin sharing was weaker.

The authors used template switching to add a universal primer site and gave cDNA unique molecular identifiers. A single record per CDR3 protein comes from TCRdb applying MiXCR to the 5' RACE reads. This sample has 400,000 to 500,000 distinct CDR3 sequences, with around 18% found just once. Of note for this clonotype: The antigen is not known.

The CDR3 loop spans 13 amino acids. With 0 bases removed from V and 6 bases from J, the gap between germline ends came to 8 bases. Germline loops: CDR1 LGHDT, CDR2 YNNKEL (reference sequence). J is TRBJ1-1 and V is TRBV3-1; weak D call: TRBD1 (6 bases). The sequencing input was naive T cells sorted from blood. This sequence was found in a man between 45 and 60 years old in good health. CDR3 nucleotides: TGTGCCAGCAGCCAAGATAGGACAGCTGAAGCTTTCTTT. As protein: CASSQDRTAEAFF. The whole variable domain, remainder taken from reference TRBV3-1 and TRBJ1-1, is DTAVSQTPKYLVTQMGNDKSIKCEQNLGHDTMYWYKQDSKKFLKIMFSYNNKELIINETVPNRFSPKSPDKAHLNLHINSLELGDSAVYFCASSQDRTAEAFFGQGTRLTVV.